These T cell receptor beta chains were read from a single sample in a study of blood T cell repertoires in COVID-19. Generated by immunoSEQ multiplex PCR, the TCRdb table keeps only in-frame clones and is missing some. The sample yields 110,000 to 150,000 clones, around nine tenths seen once. The specimen was peripheral blood. The receptors here all came from a woman aged 55-69 years with acute or convalescent COVID-19. Both conserved end residues are part of each CDR3. Each record gives: clone size, V gene, J gene, CDR3 protein. Clone size is not always given. Where it is, it says once, few, many or a class for expanded clones.

-	TRBV5-1	TRBJ2-2	CASSRRTSGGNTGELFF
-	TRBV6-2/TRBV6-3	TRBJ2-5	CASSFTRSRSGQETQYF
-	TRBV5-1	TRBJ1-1	CASRTPGTEAFF
once	TRBV6-2/TRBV6-3	TRBJ1-2	CASSAGNYYGYTF
-	TRBV9	TRBJ2-1	CASSARDRDTPEQFF
-	TRBV7-2	TRBJ1-1	CASSPWTGEDTEAFF
once	TRBV18	TRBJ2-1	CASSPPSGTGYNEQFF
-	TRBV6-5	TRBJ1-2	CASSYSGGRFNYGYTF
-	TRBV9	TRBJ2-2	CASSVAAGGPGELFF
-	TRBV7-2	TRBJ1-3	CASSPYRGNTIYF